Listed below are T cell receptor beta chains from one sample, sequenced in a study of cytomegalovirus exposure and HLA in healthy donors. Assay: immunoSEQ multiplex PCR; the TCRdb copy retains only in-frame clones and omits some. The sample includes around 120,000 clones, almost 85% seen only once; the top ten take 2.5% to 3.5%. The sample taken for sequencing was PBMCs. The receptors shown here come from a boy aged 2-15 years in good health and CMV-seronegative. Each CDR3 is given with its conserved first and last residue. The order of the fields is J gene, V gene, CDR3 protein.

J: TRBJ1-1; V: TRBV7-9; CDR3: CASSLTTEMNTEAFF
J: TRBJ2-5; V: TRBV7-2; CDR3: CASSLYRDRQETQYF
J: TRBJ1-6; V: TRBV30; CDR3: CACHQKDFYNSPLHF
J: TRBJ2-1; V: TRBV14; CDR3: CASSQSGEDTLGEQFF
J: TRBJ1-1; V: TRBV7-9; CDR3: CASGTGGGRPNTEAFF
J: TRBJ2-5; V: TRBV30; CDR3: CAWSVLGGRRETQYF
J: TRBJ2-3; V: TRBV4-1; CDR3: CASSRGGETDTQYF
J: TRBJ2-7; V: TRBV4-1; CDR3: CASSQAGTGNYEQYF
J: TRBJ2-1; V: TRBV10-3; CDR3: CAISLDQGAYNEQFF
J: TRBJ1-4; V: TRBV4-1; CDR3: CASSQEGGQLSEKLFF
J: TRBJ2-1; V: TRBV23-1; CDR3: CASSQSSWTSGRGAGNEQFF
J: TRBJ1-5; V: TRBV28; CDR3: CASTRGKGSGNQPQHF
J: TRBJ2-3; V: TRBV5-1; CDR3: CASSSGLGRTDTQYF
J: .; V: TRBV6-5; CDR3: CASSYSAGRAYEQYF
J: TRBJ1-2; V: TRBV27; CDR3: CASSLEAGRRYGYTF
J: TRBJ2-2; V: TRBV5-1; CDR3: CASSLFRGTGELFF
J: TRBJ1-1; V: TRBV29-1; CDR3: CSVVERYEAFF
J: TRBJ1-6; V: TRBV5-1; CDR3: CASSLAGTGFNSPLHF
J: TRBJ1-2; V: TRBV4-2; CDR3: CASSQEGTGAKYGYTF
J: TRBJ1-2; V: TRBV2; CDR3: CASSETGGVYGYTF